The clone carrying this T cell receptor (beta chain) was seen more than once but under ten times. Its antigen remains unidentified. The data originate from a study of T-cell memory formation after mild COVID-19. Looking at the study overall: Largely donor-specific sequence clusters came from a couple of donors. Overall study findings and caveats: Clones that got smaller from day 15 to 85 had even CD4/CD8, while clones growing later tipped toward CD4+. CD4+ clones that contracted lay mainly in CM and EM; CD8+ ones lay in EMRA.

Libraries for TCRalpha and TCRbeta carried sample barcodes and unique molecular identifiers via 5'RACE. TCRdb called the 5' RACE reads again in MiXCR, with one record for every CDR3 protein. The sample has around 250,000 distinct CDR3 sequences, about a sixth seen once. The TCR sequence derives from a man aged 18-30 years who had mild COVID-19 (a few samples of this study predate the infection). Cell type and time point are not known. The sequenced sample consisted of PBMCs or a T cell subset sorted from them (not recorded which).

The CDR3 is CSVSGQGWETQYF. For the CDR3, the DNA is TGCAGCGTAAGCGGACAGGGTTGGGAGACCCAGTACTTC. This rearrangement joins TRBV29-1 to TRBJ2-5; the match to TRBD1 covers 8 bases. V dropped 6 bases and J dropped 5; count of bases not matched to a gene: 8. Germline CDR1 SQVTM, CDR2 ANQGSEA. This CDR3 spans 13 amino acids.